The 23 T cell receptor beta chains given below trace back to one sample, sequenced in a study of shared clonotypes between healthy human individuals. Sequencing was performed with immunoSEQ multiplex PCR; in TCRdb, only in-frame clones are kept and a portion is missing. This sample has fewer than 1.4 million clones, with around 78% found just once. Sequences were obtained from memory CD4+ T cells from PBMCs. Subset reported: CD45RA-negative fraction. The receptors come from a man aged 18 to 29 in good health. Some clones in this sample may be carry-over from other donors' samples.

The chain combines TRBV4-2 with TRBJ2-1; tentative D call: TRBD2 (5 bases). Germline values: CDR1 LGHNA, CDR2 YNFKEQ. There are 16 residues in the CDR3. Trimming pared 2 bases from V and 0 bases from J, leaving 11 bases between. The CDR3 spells CASSQLATSSYNEQFF. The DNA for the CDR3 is TGTGCCAGCAGCCAACTAGCTACCAGCTCCTACAATGAGCAGTTCTTC.

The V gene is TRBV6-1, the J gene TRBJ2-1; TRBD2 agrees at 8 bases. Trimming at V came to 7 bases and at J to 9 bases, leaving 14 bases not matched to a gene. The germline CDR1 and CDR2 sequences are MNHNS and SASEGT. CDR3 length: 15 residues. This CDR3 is CASTKAAGEPGEQFF. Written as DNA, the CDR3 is TGTGCCAGCACGAAGGCAGCGGGAGAGCCAGGTGAGCAGTTCTTC.

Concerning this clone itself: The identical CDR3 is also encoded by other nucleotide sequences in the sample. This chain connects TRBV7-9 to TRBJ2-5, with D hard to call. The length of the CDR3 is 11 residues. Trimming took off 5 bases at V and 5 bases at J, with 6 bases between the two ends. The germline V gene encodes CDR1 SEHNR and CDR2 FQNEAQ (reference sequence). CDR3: CASSPLETQYF. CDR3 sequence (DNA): TGTGCCAGCAGCCCCCTTGAGACCCAGTACTTC.

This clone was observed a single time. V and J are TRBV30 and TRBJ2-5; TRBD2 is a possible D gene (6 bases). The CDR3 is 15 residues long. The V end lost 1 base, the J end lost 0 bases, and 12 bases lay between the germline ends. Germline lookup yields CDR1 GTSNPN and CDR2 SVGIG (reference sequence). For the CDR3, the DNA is TGTGCCTGGAGTGGCCTCCGGGACTACCAAGAGACCCAGTACTTC. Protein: CAWSGLRDYQETQYF.

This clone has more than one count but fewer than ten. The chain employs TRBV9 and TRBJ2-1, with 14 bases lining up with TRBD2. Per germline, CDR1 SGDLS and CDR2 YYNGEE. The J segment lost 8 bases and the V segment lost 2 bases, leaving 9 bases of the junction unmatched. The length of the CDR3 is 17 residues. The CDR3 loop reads CASSVGTGTSGSDEQFF. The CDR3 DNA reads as TGTGCCAGCAGCGTGGGAACCGGGACTAGCGGGAGCGATGAGCAGTTCTTC.

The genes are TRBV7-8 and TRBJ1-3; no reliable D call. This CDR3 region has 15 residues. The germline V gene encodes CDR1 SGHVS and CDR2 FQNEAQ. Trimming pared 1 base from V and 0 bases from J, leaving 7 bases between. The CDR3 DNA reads TGTGCCAGCAGCTTAGGACTCTTCTCTGGAAACACCATATATTTT. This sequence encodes CASSLGLFSGNTIYF.

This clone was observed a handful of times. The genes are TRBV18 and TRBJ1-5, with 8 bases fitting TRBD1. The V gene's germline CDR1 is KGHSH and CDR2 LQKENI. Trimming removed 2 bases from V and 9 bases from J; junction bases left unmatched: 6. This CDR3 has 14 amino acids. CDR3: CASSPGQGAWPQHF. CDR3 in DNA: TGTGCCAGCTCACCAGGGCAGGGGGCATGGCCCCAGCATTTT.

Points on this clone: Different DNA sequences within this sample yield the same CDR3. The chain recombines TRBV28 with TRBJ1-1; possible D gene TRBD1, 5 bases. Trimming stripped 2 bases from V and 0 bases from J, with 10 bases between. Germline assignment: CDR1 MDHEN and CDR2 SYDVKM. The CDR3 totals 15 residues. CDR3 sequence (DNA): TGTGCCAGCAGTTTAACCGGGACGGTGAACACTGAAGCTTTCTTT. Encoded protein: CASSLTGTVNTEAFF. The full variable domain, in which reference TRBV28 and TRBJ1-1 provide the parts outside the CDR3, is DVKVTQSSRYLVKRTGEKVFLECVQDMDHENMFWYRQDPGLGLRLIYFSYDVKMKEKGDIPEGYSVSREKKERFSLILESASTNQTSMYLCASSLTGTVNTEAFFGQGTRLTVV.

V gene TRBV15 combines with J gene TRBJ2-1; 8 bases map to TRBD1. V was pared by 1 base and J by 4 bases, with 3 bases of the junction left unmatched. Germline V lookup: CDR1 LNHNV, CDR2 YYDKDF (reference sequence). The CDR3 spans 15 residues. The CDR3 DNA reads TGTGCCACCAGCAGAGCAGGGGGCAGATACAATGAGCAGTTCTTC. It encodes CATSRAGGRYNEQFF. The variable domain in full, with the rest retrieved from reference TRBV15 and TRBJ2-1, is DAMVIQNPRYQVTQFGKPVTLSCSQTLNHNVMYWYQQKSSQAPKLLFHYYDKDFNNEADTPDNFQSRRPNTSFCFLDIRSPGLGDTAMYLCATSRAGGRYNEQFFGPGTRLTVL.

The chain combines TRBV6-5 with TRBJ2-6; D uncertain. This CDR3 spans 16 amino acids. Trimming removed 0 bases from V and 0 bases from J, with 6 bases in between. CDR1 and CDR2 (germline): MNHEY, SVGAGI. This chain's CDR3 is CASSYSYSSGANVLTF. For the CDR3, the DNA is TGTGCCAGCAGTTACTCTTACAGCTCTGGGGCCAACGTCCTGACTTTC.

This chain's CDR3 is CSVARVNNEQFF. For the CDR3, the DNA is TGCAGCGTTGCGCGGGTAAACAATGAGCAGTTCTTC. V usage is TRBV29-1 and J usage is TRBJ2-1; weak D call: TRBD2 (5 bases). The CDR3 runs 12 residues. Per the germline V gene, CDR1 is SQVTM and CDR2 is ANQGSEA. The V end lost 4 bases, the J end lost 5 bases, and 9 bases lay between the germline ends.

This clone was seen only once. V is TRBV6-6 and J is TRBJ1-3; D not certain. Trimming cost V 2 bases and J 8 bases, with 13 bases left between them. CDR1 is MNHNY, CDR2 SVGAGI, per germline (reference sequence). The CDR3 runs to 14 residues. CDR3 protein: CASSYIGVGDTIYF. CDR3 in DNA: TGTGCCAGCAGTTACATCGGGGTCGGAGACACCATATATTTT.

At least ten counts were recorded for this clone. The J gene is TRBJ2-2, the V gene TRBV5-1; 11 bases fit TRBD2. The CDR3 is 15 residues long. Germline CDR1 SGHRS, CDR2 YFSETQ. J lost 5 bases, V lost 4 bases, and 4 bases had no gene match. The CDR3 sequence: CASSALAGETGELFF. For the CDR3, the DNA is TGCGCCAGCAGCGCACTAGCGGGAGAAACCGGGGAGCTGTTTTTT.

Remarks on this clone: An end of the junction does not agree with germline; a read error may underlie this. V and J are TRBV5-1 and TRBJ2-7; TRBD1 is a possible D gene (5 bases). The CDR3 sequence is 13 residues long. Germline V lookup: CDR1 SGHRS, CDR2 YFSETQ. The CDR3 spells CANSFPDTYEQYF. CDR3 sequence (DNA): TGCGCCAACAGCTTCCCGGACACCTACGAGCAGTACTTC. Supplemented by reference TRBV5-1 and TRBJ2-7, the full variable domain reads KAGVTQTPRYLIKTRGQQVTLSCSPISGHRSVSWYQQTPGQGLQFLFEYFSETQRNKGNFPGRFSGRQFSNSRSEMNVSTLELGDSALYLCANSFPDTYEQYFGPGTRLTVT.

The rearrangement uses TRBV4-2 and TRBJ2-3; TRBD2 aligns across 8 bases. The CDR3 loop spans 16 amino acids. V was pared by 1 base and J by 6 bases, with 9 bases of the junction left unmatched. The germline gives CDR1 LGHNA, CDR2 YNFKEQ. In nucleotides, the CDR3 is TGTGCCAGCAGCCAAGTTTTGGCTAGCGGGTACGATACGCAGTATTTT. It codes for CASSQVLASGYDTQYF.

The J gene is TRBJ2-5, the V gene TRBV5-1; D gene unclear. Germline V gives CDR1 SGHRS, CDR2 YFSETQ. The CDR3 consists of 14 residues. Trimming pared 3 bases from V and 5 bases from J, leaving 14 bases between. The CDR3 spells CASSSLGIGETQYF. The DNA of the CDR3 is TGCGCCAGCAGCTCCCTAGGGATTGGGGAGACCCAGTACTTC. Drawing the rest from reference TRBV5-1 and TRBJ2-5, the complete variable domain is KAGVTQTPRYLIKTRGQQVTLSCSPISGHRSVSWYQQTPGQGLQFLFEYFSETQRNKGNFPGRFSGRQFSNSRSEMNVSTLELGDSALYLCASSSLGIGETQYFGPGTRLLVL.

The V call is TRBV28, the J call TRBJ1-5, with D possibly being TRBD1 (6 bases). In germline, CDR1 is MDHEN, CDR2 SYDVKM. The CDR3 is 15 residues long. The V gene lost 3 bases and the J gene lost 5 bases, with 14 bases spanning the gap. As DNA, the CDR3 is TGTGCCAGCAGTTTTGGAGGGGGGATCGATCAGCCCCAGCATTTT. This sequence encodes CASSFGGGIDQPQHF.

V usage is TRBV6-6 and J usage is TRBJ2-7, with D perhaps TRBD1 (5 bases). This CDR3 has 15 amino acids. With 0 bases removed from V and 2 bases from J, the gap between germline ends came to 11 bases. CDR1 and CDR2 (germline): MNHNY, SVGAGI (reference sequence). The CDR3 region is CASSYSAGSAYEQYF. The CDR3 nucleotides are TGTGCCAGCAGTTACTCCGCAGGGTCGGCCTACGAGCAGTACTTC.

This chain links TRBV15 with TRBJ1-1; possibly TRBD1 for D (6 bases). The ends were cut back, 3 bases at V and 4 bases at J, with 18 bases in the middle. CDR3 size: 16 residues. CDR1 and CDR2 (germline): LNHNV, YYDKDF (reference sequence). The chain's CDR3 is CATSRARSTGFTEAFF. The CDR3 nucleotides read TGTGCCACCAGCAGGGCTCGGAGTACAGGGTTCACTGAAGCTTTCTTT.

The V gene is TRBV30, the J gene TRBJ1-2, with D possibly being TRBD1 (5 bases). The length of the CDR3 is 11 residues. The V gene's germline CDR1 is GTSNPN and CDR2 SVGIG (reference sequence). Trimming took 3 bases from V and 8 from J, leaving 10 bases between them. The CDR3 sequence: CAWSRQGGYTF. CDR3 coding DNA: TGTGCCTGGAGCAGGCAGGGCGGCTACACCTTC.

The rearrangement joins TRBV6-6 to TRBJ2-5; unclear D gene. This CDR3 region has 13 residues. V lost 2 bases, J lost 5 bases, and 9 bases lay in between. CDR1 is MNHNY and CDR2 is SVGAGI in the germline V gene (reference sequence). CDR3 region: CASSYAKAETQYF. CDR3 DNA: TGTGCCAGCAGTTACGCAAAAGCGGAGACCCAGTACTTC.

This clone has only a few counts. CDR3 protein: CASSEDRGLTDTQYF. CDR3 in DNA: TGCGCCAGCAGCGAGGACAGGGGCCTCACAGATACGCAGTATTTT. The chain couples TRBV5-1 to TRBJ2-3; 9 bases map to TRBD1. CDR3 length: 15 residues. V was pared by 4 bases and J by 2 bases, with 5 bases of the junction left unmatched. CDR1 SGHRS and CDR2 YFSETQ come from the germline V gene.

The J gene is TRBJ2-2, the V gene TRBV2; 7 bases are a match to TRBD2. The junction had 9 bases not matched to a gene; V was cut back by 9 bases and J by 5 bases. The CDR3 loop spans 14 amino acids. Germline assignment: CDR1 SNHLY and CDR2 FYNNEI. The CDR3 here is CASIRLAATGELFF. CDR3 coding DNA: TGTGCCAGTATTCGGCTAGCGGCTACCGGGGAGCTGTTTTTT.